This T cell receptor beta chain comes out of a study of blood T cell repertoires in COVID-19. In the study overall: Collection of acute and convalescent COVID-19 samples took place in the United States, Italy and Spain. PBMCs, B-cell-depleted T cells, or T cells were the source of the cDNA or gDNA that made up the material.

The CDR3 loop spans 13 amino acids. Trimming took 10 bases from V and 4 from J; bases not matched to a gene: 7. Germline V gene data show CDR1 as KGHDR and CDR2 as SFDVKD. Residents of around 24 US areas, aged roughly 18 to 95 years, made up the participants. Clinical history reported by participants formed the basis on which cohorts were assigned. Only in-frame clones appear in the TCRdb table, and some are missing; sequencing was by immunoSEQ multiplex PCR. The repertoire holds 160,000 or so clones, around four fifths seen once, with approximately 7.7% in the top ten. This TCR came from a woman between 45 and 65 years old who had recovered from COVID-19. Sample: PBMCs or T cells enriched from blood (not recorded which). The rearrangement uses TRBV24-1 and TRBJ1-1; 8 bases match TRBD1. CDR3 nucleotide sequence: TGTGCCACTCAGGACAGGGTGGCCACTGAAGCTTTCTTT. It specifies CATQDRVATEAFF.